Presented here are 16 T cell receptor beta chains from one specimen sequenced in a study of cytotoxic CD8 clonotypes in ibrutinib-treated CLL (dated by TCRdb to 2020 to 2022). The method was the immunoSEQ multiplex PCR assay. TCRdb re-hosts the immuneACCESS table, in-frame sequences only. Its copies lack some clones; in the studies checked, an unresolved V gene accounts for under half of them, and the cause for the rest is not known. The sample table lists 35,000 to 55,000 clones, about two thirds of them with a count of one. The top ten hold 9.5% to 15% of the sample. The intended sense of this specimen's time point label: roughly 12 months on ibrutinib. Sequenced here: PBMCs, sampled after 12 months of ibrutinib treatment. Receptor source: a human donor with chronic lymphocytic leukemia.

The V call is TRBV7-3, the J call TRBJ2-2, with 8 bases lining up with TRBD1. The germline V gene encodes CDR1 SGHTA and CDR2 FQGTGA. The trim removed 5 bases at V and 3 bases at J, leaving 2 bases unmatched. The CDR3 runs to 14 residues. The CDR3 protein is CASSQQGDTGELFF. The DNA for the CDR3 is TGTGCCAGCAGCCAACAGGGGGACACCGGGGAGCTGTTTTTT.

The CDR3 region is CASRTVRNSTDTQYF. Written as DNA, the CDR3 is TGTGCCAGCAGGACTGTTAGGAATTCCACAGATACGCAGTATTTT. This chain joins TRBV13 and TRBJ2-3; D is uncertain. Germline assignment: CDR1 PRHDT and CDR2 FYEKMQ (reference sequence). Trimming shortened V by 6 bases and J by 2 bases, and 15 bases separated the two germline ends. The CDR3 consists of 15 residues. The full variable domain, in which reference TRBV13 and TRBJ2-3 provide the parts outside the CDR3, is AAGVIQSPRHLIKEKRETATLKCYPIPRHDTVYWYQQGPGQDPQFLISFYEKMQSDKGSIPDRFSAQQFSDYHSELNMSSLELGDSALYFCASRTVRNSTDTQYFGPGTRLTVL.

This chain connects TRBV19 to TRBJ1-4, with D perhaps matching TRBD1 (6 bases). This CDR3 has 13 residues. Germline assignment: CDR1 LNHDA and CDR2 SQIVND (reference sequence). V was cut by 4 bases and J by 8 bases, with 11 bases left in between. CDR3 amino acids: CASSTQGWEKLFF. The CDR3 nucleotides are TGTGCCAGTAGTACACAGGGATGGGAAAAACTGTTTTTT.

This chain uses TRBV5-1 with TRBJ1-1; D gene ambiguous. Germline V gene sequence: CDR1 SGHRS, CDR2 YFSETQ. With 0 bases removed from V and 5 bases from J, the gap between germline ends came to 14 bases. This CDR3 is 15 amino acids long. The CDR3, as DNA: TGCGCCAGCAGCTTGGCCGTCAAGGGAGAAACTGAAGCTTTCTTT. Translation: CASSLAVKGETEAFF.

V usage is TRBV9 and J usage is TRBJ2-1, with 7 positions matching TRBD2. Trimming removed 0 bases from V and 2 bases from J; junction bases left unmatched: 8. CDR3 size: 17 residues. Germline CDR1 and CDR2: SGDLS and YYNGEE. The CDR3 sequence is CASSVELASGPYNEQFF. In nucleotides, the CDR3 is TGTGCCAGCAGCGTAGAATTAGCTAGCGGACCCTACAATGAGCAGTTCTTC.

V gene TRBV7-9 combines with J gene TRBJ2-3; no firm D call. CDR1 and CDR2 from the germline V gene are SEHNR and FQNEAQ (reference sequence). Deletions cut 1 base from V and 4 bases from J, with 6 bases between. The length of the CDR3 is 13 residues. This chain's CDR3 is CASSLGAADTQYF. CDR3 nucleotides: TGTGCCAGCAGCTTAGGAGCCGCAGATACGCAGTATTTT.

V is TRBV5-1 and J is TRBJ2-1, with TRBD1 matching over 9 bases. The CDR3 loop spans 16 amino acids. CDR1 SGHRS and CDR2 YFSETQ come from the germline V gene. J was trimmed by 8 bases and V by 3 bases; bases with no gene match: 12. The CDR3 sequence is CASSWLGTGNTDEQFF. DNA of the CDR3: TGCGCCAGCAGCTGGCTGGGGACAGGGAATACGGATGAGCAGTTCTTC.

This chain links TRBV5-1 with TRBJ2-3; no clear D. CDR3 length equals 15 residues. Trimming removed 3 bases at V and 1 base at J, with 12 bases between. Germline V gene data show CDR1 as SGHRS and CDR2 as YFSETQ. The CDR3 is CASSSYTDRTDTQYF. The DNA of the CDR3 is TGCGCCAGCAGCTCTTATACCGACCGCACAGATACGCAGTATTTT.

This chain uses TRBV10-3 with TRBJ1-5; no clear D gene. V was pared by 4 bases and J by 3 bases, with 13 bases between. The CDR3 is 15 amino acids. Looked up from germline, CDR1 is ENHRY and CDR2 is SYGVKD. The CDR3 spells CAISVSAIANQPQHF. The CDR3 DNA reads TGTGCCATCAGTGTTTCAGCCATCGCCAATCAGCCCCAGCATTTT.

In DNA, the CDR3 is TGTGCCACCAGCAGAGGGGGCAGCCAAGAGACCCAGTACTTC. It encodes CATSRGGSQETQYF. J is TRBJ2-5 and V is TRBV15; D is possibly TRBD1 (5 bases). This CDR3 has 14 residues. CDR1 LNHNV and CDR2 YYDKDF come from the germline V gene (reference sequence). With 1 base removed from V and 1 base from J, the gap between germline ends came to 7 bases.

This clone was detected only once. The rearrangement uses TRBV28 and TRBJ2-3, with D possibly TRBD1 on 6 matching bases. Trimming left V 4 bases short and J 2 bases short, with 13 bases between. Germline values: CDR1 MDHEN, CDR2 SYDVKM. The CDR3 runs 15 residues. CDR3: CASSSLGQTTDTQYF. Written as DNA, the CDR3 is TGTGCCAGCAGTTCCCTTGGACAGACCACAGATACGCAGTATTTT.

The J gene is TRBJ2-7, the V gene TRBV5-8, with 9 bases identical to TRBD1. The germline CDR1 and CDR2 sequences are SGHTS and YDEGEE. The V gene end was trimmed by 5 bases and the J gene end by 2 bases; junction bases not matched to a gene: 8. There are 15 residues in the CDR3. CDR3 residues: CASSSGRDRAYEQYF. In nucleotides, the CDR3 is TGTGCCAGCAGTTCCGGCCGGGACAGGGCCTACGAGCAGTACTTC. The full variable domain, in which reference TRBV5-8 and TRBJ2-7 provide the parts outside the CDR3, is EAGVTQSPTHLIKTRGQQATLRCSPISGHTSVYWYQQALGLGLQFLLWYDEGEERNRGNFPPRFSGRQFPNYSSELNVNALELEDSALYLCASSSGRDRAYEQYFGPGTRLTVT.

This clone was recorded once. V and J are TRBV19 and TRBJ2-1; D perhaps matches TRBD2 (6 bases). Trimming shortened V by 2 bases and J by 5 bases, and 13 bases separated the two germline ends. Germline assignment: CDR1 LNHDA and CDR2 SQIVND (reference sequence). The CDR3 contains 15 residues. The CDR3 region is CASSIRAGINNEQFF. CDR3 coding DNA: TGTGCCAGTAGTATAAGGGCGGGGATTAACAATGAGCAGTTCTTC.

This chain links TRBV5-1 with TRBJ2-7, with D unclear. Germline CDR1 reads SGHRS; CDR2 reads YFSETQ. Trimming took off 4 bases at V and 5 bases at J, with 22 bases between the two ends. The CDR3 runs to 16 residues. The DNA for the CDR3 is TGCGCCAGCAGCGATAAGCGATGGGCAAAGGGCGACGAGCAGTACTTC. Amino acid sequence: CASSDKRWAKGDEQYF. Looking up the rest from reference TRBV5-1 and TRBJ2-7 gives the full variable domain: KAGVTQTPRYLIKTRGQQVTLSCSPISGHRSVSWYQQTPGQGLQFLFEYFSETQRNKGNFPGRFSGRQFSNSRSEMNVSTLELGDSALYLCASSDKRWAKGDEQYFGPGTRLTVT.

This clone was picked up a small number of times. The V and J genes are TRBV19 and TRBJ2-2; maybe TRBD1 (6 bases). Trimming took off 7 bases at V and 0 bases at J, with 12 bases between the two ends. CDR1 is LNHDA and CDR2 is SQIVND in the germline V gene (reference sequence). The length of the CDR3 is 15 residues. The DNA of the CDR3 is TGTGCCAGTATTTGGGACAACGCGAACACCGGGGAGCTGTTTTTT. This encodes CASIWDNANTGELFF.

V and J are TRBV29-1 and TRBJ2-5, with D possibly TRBD1 on 5 matching bases. V was shortened by 6 bases and J by 9 bases, with 29 bases between the two germline ends. This CDR3 has 16 amino acids. The germline V gene encodes CDR1 SQVTM and CDR2 ANQGSEA. In nucleotides, the CDR3 is TGCAGCGTCACCCCGCTGGGGCAGGCTTCCGTAGAAGCCCAGTACTTC. Its protein product is CSVTPLGQASVEAQYF.